Presented here are 5 T cell receptor beta chains from one specimen sequenced in a study of T cell changes during pregnancy in multiple sclerosis. Using immunoSEQ multiplex PCR, the repertoire was profiled, and TCRdb retains in-frame clones only, with some absent. The sample records about 69,000 clones, approximately 90% being singletons. The source material was peripheral blood, sampled in the third trimester of pregnancy. The receptors were sampled from a female donor with multiple sclerosis, enrolled in a pregnancy study.

The rearrangement joins TRBV28 to TRBJ2-3; a possible D gene is TRBD1 (5 bases). V was clipped by 8 bases and J by 1 base, with 10 bases between them. The CDR3 covers 13 residues. Germline loops: CDR1 MDHEN, CDR2 SYDVKM. In DNA, the CDR3 is TGTGCCAGCCAGCGACAGCGCACAGATACGCAGTATTTT. Encoded protein: CASQRQRTDTQYF.

The chain links TRBV27 to TRBJ2-1; 9 bases line up with TRBD2. The germline V gene encodes CDR1 MNHEY and CDR2 SMNVEV (reference sequence). V dropped 4 bases and J dropped 7; count of bases not matched to a gene: 2. CDR3 length: 13 amino acids. CDR3 DNA: TGTGCCAGCAGTTGGCTAGCGGGGAATGAGCAGTTCTTC. This codes for CASSWLAGNEQFF.

The J gene is TRBJ1-4, the V gene TRBV7-2, with D possibly TRBD1 on 5 matching bases. The CDR3 runs to 15 residues. V lost 5 bases and J lost 5, with 15 bases in between. The germline gives CDR1 SGHTA, CDR2 FQGNSA. CDR3: CASSPRRAGNEKLFF. The CDR3 nucleotides are TGTGCCAGCAGCCCTAGACGGGCAGGGAATGAAAAACTGTTTTTT.

The chain uses TRBV5-6 and TRBJ1-2, with D possibly TRBD1 on 5 matching bases. CDR1 and CDR2 (germline): SGHDT, YYEEEE. Trimming removed 5 bases at V and 8 bases at J, with 19 bases between. The CDR3 has 14 residues. The chain's CDR3 is CASRREGLSRGYTF. DNA of the CDR3: TGTGCCAGCAGGAGAGAGGGACTTAGTCGGGGCTACACCTTC.

This chain connects TRBV10-3 to TRBJ2-2, with 8 nucleotides matching TRBD1. This CDR3 has 13 residues. Germline trimming cut 7 bases from V and 6 bases from J; bases unmatched to any gene: 4. Looked up from germline, CDR1 is ENHRY and CDR2 is SYGVKD. CDR3 in DNA: TGTGCCATCATGGGACAGGCGGCCGGGGAGCTGTTTTTT. This translates into CAIMGQAAGELFF.